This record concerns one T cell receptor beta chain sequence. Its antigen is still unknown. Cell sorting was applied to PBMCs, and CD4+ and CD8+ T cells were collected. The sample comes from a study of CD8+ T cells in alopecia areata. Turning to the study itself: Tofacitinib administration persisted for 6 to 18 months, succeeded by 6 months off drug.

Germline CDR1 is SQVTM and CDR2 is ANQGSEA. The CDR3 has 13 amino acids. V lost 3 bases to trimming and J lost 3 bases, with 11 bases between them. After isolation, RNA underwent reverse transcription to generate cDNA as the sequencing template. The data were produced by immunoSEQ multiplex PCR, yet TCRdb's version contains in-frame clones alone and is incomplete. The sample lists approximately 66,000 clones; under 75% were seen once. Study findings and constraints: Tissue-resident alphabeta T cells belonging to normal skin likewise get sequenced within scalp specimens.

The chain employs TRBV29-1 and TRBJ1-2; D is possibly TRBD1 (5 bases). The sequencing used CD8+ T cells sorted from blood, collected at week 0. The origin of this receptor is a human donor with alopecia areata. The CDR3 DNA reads TGCAGCGTTGAGTCAGGGAACGACTATGGCTACACCTTC. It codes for CSVESGNDYGYTF.